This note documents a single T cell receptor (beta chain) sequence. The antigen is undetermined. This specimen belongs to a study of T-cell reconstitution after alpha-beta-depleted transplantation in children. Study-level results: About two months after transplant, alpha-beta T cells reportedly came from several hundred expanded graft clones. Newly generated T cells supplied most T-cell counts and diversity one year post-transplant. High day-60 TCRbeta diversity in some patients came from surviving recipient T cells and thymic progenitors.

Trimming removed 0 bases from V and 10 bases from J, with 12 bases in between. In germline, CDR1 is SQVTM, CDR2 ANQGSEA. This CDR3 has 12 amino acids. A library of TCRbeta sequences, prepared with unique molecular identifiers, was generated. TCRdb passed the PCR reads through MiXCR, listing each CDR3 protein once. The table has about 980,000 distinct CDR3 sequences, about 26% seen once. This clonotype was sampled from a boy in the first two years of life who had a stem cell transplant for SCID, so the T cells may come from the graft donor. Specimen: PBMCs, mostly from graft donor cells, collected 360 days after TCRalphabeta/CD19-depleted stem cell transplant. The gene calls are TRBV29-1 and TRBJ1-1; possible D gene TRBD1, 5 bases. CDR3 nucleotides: TGCAGCGTTGAAGAGGGGCGTATGGGAGCTTTCTTT. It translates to CSVEEGRMGAFF.